This TCR beta chain was identified in a study of blood T cell repertoires in COVID-19. Germline V lookup: CDR1 SGHTA, CDR2 FQGTGA. The length of the CDR3 is 15 residues. V was pared by 6 bases and J by 7 bases, with 8 bases of the junction left unmatched. Profiled with immunoSEQ multiplex PCR; TCRdb holds only in-frame clones, not every one. Of roughly 200,000 clones in the sample, around 83% are singletons; the top ten hold more than 6.5%. The sample was peripheral blood. The rearrangement links TRBV7-3 to TRBJ2-2; 10 bases are a match to TRBD1. The source of this sequence is a man aged 40-49 years with active or convalescent COVID-19. The CDR3 DNA reads as TGTGCCAGCAGGAGAGACAGGGGGCAAGGCGGGGAGCTGTTTTTT. Residues: CASRRDRGQGGELFF.